The subject of this entry is one TCR beta chain. Its specificity is unknown. This entry comes from a study of vaccination and CD4 T cells after COVID-19. There are 14 residues in the CDR3. V was clipped by 1 base and J by 1 base, with 8 bases between them. Germline lookup yields CDR1 DFQATT and CDR2 SNEGSKA (reference sequence). As to treatment: approximately nine-day PBMC culture with coronavirus spike peptide pools or control peptides (ViraFEST assay). It was on days 3 and 7 that half the medium was replaced with fresh IL-2 medium. The Oncomine TCR Beta short-read assay generated sequence data from the DNA of cultured CD4+ T cells. TCRdb ran MiXCR on the PCR reads and lists one entry per CDR3 protein. In the table there are about 8,000 distinct CDR3 sequences, 45% to 50% of which are singletons.

The chain is built from TRBV20-1 and TRBJ1-5; weak D call: TRBD1 (5 bases). This receptor was obtained from a human donor who had recovered from COVID-19. Specimen: CD4+ T cells from blood, cultured in vitro. This chain's CDR3 is CSARVGRSNQPQHF. The CDR3 DNA sequence: TGCAGTGCTAGAGTGGGACGGAGCAATCAGCCCCAGCATTTT.